The rows below give T cell receptor beta chains drawn from one sample of a study of cytomegalovirus exposure and HLA in healthy donors. The data were produced by immunoSEQ multiplex PCR, yet TCRdb's version contains in-frame clones alone and is incomplete. The data contain 150,000 to 200,000 clones, approximately 79% of them singletons. Sequences were obtained from PBMCs. The receptors derive from a man aged 40-49 years in good health and CMV-seronegative. The CDR3 runs from the conserved cysteine through the conserved F or W. The D gene is left open where the match is weak. Clone size appears in some rows only: once, few, many, or a class for an expanded clone.

abundance,d_gene,v_gene,j_gene,CDR3aa,CDR3nt
-,TRBD2,TRBV7-2,TRBJ2-7,CASSLAIGGGEQYF,TGTGCCAGCAGCTTAGCCATTGGGGGGGGCGAGCAGTACTTC
few,TRBD2,TRBV10-1,TRBJ2-3,CASSESSSGGSTDTQYF,TGCGCCAGCAGTGAGTCTTCTAGCGGGGGTAGCACAGATACGCAGTATTTT
-,TRBD2,TRBV7-9,TRBJ2-1,CASSSGRTYNEQFF,TGTGCCAGCAGCTCCGGGAGGACCTACAATGAGCAGTTCTTC
-,-,TRBV7-2,TRBJ2-7,CASSFQGSYEQYF,TGTGCCAGCAGCTTCCAGGGGAGCTACGAGCAGTACTTC
-,-,TRBV6-1,TRBJ2-3,CASSGGWEADTQYF,TGTGCCAGCAGTGGGGGTTGGGAGGCAGATACGCAGTATTTT
-,-,TRBV5-1,TRBJ2-7,CASSLEGNEREQYF,TGCGCCAGCAGCTTGGAGGGGAATGAGCGCGAGCAGTACTTC
once,-,TRBV28,TRBJ2-2,CASSLASWQNTGELFF,TGTGCCAGCAGTTTAGCTTCTTGGCAGAACACCGGGGAGCTGTTTTTT
-,-,TRBV30,TRBJ1-4,CAWSAIDEKLFF,TGTGCCTGGAGTGCCATAGATGAAAAACTGTTTTTT
-,TRBD2,TRBV28,TRBJ2-7,CASLSGRDSYEQYF,TGTGCCAGTCTTAGCGGGAGGGACTCCTACGAGCAGTACTTC
-,-,TRBV5-1,TRBJ2-1,CASSLSAYNEQFF,TGCGCCAGCAGCCTTAGTGCCTACAATGAGCAGTTCTTC
-,-,TRBV28,TRBJ2-7,CASSSQDSSATYF,TGTGCCAGCAGTTCACAAGACAGTTCCGCAACGTACTTC
-,TRBD2,TRBV7-2,TRBJ2-7,CASGPQGGRRYEQYF,TGTGCCAGCGGGCCCCAGGGAGGGAGGCGGTACGAGCAGTACTTC
-,-,TRBV18,TRBJ2-1,CASSPGRNEQFF,TGTGCCAGCTCACCAGGGAGGAATGAGCAGTTCTTC
-,-,TRBV7-2,TRBJ1-3,CASSVYRGNTIYF,TGTGCCAGCAGCGTATACAGAGGAAACACCATATATTTT
-,-,TRBV7-9,TRBJ2-2,CSSSLGQPLFF,TGTTCCAGCAGCCTGGGACAACCGCTGTTTTTT
-,-,TRBV11-2,TRBJ1-5,CASSLVGGYQPQHF,TGTGCCAGCAGCTTAGTGGGGGGTTACCAGCCCCAGCATTTT
-,TRBD1,TRBV7-9,TRBJ2-7,CASRPSGQGYEQYF,TGTGCCAGCAGACCGTCGGGACAGGGCTACGAGCAGTACTTC
few,TRBD2,TRBV19,TRBJ2-2,CASSSGLAGGGGELFF,TGTGCCAGTAGTTCGGGACTAGCGGGAGGAGGCGGGGAGCTGTTTTTT
-,TRBD2,TRBV5-1,TRBJ2-1,CASSLEGLAYNEQFF,TGCGCCAGCAGCTTGGAGGGACTAGCGTACAATGAGCAGTTCTTC
-,TRBD1,TRBV13,TRBJ2-3,CASSLAGTGDTQYF,TGTGCCAGCAGCTTAGCAGGGACAGGGGATACGCAGTATTTT
-,TRBD1,TRBV5-8,TRBJ2-4,CASSLGPGQPRDSQYF,TGTGCCAGCAGCTTGGGCCCGGGACAGCCGAGGGACAGTCAGTACTTC
-,-,TRBV5-4,TRBJ2-5,CASSPGARETQYF,TGTGCCAGCAGCCCAGGGGCTCGTGAGACCCAGTACTTC
-,TRBD2,TRBV27,TRBJ2-7,CASKVAGGVSYEQYF,TGTGCCAGCAAGGTTGCGGGAGGGGTTTCCTACGAGCAGTACTTC
-,TRBD1,TRBV30,TRBJ2-7,CAWSRQGSSEQYF,TGTGCCTGGAGCCGACAGGGTTCAAGCGAGCAGTACTTC
-,-,TRBV2,TRBJ2-3,CASSYTDTQYF,TGTGCCAGCAGTTACACAGATACGCAGTATTTT
once,-,TRBV6-5,TRBJ2-2,CASRRPGLSTGELFF,TGTGCCAGCAGGCGACCGGGACTCTCCACCGGGGAGCTGTTTTTT
-,-,TRBV2,TRBJ2-3,CAIDRPNTDTQYF,TGTGCCATCGACAGACCTAACACAGATACGCAGTATTTT